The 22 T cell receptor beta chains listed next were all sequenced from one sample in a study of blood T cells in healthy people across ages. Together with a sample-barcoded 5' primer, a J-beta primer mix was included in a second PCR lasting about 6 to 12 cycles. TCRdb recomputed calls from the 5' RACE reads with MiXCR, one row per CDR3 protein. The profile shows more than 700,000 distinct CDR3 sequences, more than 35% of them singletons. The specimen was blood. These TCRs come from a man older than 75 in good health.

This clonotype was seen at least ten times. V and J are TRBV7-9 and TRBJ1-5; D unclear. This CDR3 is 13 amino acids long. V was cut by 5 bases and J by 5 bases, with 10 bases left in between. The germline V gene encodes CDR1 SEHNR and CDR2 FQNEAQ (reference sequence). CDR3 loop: CASSRDWDQPQHF. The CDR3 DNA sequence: TGTGCCAGCAGCCGAGACTGGGATCAGCCCCAGCATTTT.

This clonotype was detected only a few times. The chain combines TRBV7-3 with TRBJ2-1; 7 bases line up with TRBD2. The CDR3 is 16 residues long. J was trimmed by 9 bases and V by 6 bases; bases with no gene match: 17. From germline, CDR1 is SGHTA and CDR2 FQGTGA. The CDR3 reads CASRPLAGVGKAEQFF. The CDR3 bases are TGTGCCAGCAGGCCACTGGCGGGAGTAGGCAAGGCTGAGCAGTTCTTC.

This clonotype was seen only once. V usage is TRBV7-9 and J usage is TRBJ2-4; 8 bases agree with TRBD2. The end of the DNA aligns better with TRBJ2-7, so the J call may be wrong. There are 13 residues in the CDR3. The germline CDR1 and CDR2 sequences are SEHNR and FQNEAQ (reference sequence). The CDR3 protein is CASNSGGPGEQYF. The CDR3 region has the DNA TGTGCCAGCAACTCGGGAGGGCCTGGCGAGCAGTACTTC.

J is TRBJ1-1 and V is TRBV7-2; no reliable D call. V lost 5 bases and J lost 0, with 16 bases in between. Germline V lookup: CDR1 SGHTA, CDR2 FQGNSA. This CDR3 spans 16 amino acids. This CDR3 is CASSPRHGLMNTEAFF. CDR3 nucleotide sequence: TGTGCCAGCAGCCCCCGTCATGGACTGATGAACACTGAAGCTTTCTTT.

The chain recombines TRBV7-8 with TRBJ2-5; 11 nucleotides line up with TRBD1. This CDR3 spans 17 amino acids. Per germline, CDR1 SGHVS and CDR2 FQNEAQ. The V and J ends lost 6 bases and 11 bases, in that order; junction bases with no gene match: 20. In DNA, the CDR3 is TGTGCCAGCAGTCAAAACCGCGGGACAGGGGGAGCAAATGAGCAGTACTTC. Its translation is CASSQNRGTGGANEQYF.

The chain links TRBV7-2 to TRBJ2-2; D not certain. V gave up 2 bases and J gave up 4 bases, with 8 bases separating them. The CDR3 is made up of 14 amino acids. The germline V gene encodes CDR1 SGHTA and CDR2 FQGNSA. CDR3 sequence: CASSLFSITGELFF. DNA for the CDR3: TGTGCCAGCAGCTTATTTTCAATCACCGGGGAGCTGTTTTTT.

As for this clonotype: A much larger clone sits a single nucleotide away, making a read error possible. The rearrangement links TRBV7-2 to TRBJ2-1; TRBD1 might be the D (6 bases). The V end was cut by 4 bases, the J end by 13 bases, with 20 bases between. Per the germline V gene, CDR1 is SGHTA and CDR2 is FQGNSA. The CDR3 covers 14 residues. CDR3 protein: CASSSTGFQETQFF. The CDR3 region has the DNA TGTGCCAGCAGCTCAACAGGGTTCCAAGAGACCCAGTTCTTC.

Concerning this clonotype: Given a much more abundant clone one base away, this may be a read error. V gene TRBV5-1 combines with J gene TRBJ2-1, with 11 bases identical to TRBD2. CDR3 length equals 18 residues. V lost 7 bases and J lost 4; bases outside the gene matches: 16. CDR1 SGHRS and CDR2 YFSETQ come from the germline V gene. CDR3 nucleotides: TGCGCCAGCGGCTCCTCGGTGGTAGCGGGAGGGGGATACAATGAGCAGTTCTTC. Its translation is CASGSSVVAGGGYNEQFF.

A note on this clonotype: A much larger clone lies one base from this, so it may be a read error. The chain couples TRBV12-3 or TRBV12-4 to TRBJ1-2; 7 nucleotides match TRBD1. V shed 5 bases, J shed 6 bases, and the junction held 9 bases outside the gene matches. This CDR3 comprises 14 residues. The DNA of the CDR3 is TGTGCCAGCAGTGTACCCGGACAGGTGGATGGCTACACCTTC. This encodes CASSVPGQVDGYTF.

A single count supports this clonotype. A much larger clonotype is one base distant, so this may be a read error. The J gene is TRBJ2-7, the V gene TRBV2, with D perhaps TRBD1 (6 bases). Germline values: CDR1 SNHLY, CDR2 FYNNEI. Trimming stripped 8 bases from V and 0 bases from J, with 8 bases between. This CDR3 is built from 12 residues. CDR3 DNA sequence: TGTGCCAGCGGGGACAACTCCTACGAGCAGTACTTC. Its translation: CASGDNSYEQYF.

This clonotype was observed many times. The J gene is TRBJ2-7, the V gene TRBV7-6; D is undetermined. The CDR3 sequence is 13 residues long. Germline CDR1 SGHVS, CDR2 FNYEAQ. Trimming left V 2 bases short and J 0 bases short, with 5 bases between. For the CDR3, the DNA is TGTGCCAGCAGCTTAACTAACTCCTACGAGCAGTACTTC. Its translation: CASSLTNSYEQYF. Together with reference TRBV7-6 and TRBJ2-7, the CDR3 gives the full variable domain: GAGVSQSPRYKVTKRGQDVALRCDPISGHVSLYWYRQALGQGPEFLTYFNYEAQQDKSGLPNDRFSAERPEGSISTLTIQRTEQRDSAMYRCASSLTNSYEQYFGPGTRLTVT.

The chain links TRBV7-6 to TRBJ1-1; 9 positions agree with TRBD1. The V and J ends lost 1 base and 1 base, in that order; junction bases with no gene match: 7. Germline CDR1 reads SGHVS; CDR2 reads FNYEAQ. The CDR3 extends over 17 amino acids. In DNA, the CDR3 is TGTGCCAGCAGCTTAGAGATCGGGGACAGGGCGAACACTGAAGCTTTCTTT. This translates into CASSLEIGDRANTEAFF.

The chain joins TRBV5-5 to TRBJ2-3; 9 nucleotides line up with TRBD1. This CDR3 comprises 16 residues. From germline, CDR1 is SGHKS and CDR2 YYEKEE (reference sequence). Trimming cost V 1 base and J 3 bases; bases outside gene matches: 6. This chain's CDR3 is CASSLTGGLGTDTQYF. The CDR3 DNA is TGTGCCAGCAGCTTGACAGGGGGCTTGGGGACAGATACGCAGTATTTT.

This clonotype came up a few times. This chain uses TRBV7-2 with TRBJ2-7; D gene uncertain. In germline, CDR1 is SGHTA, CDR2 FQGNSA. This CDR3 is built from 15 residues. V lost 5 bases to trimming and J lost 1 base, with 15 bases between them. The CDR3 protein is CASSRFLGRSYEQYF. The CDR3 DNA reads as TGTGCCAGCAGCCGATTCTTGGGTAGATCCTACGAGCAGTACTTC.

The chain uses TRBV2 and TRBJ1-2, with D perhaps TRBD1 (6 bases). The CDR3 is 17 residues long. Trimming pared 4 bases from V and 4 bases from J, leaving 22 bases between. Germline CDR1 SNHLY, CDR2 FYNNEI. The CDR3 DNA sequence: TGTGCCAGCAGTGCTATTGCGGGGGCAGGGGCATTCTATGGCTACACCTTC. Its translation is CASSAIAGAGAFYGYTF.

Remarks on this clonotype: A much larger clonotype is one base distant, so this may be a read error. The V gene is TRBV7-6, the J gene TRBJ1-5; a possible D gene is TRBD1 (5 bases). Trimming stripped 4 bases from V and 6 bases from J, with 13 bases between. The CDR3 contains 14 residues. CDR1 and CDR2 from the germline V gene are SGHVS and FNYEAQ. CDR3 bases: TGTGCCAGCAGCTCGACAGATGGAGGTCAGCCCCAGCATTTT. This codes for CASSSTDGGQPQHF.

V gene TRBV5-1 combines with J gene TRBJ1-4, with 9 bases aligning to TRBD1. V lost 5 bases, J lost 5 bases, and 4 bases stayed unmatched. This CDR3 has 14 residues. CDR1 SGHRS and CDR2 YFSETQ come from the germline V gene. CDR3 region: CASRLGTGNEKLFF. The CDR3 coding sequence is TGCGCCAGCAGACTCGGGACAGGGAATGAAAAACTGTTTTTT. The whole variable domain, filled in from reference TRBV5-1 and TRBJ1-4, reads KAGVTQTPRYLIKTRGQQVTLSCSPISGHRSVSWYQQTPGQGLQFLFEYFSETQRNKGNFPGRFSGRQFSNSRSEMNVSTLELGDSALYLCASRLGTGNEKLFFGSGTQLSVL.

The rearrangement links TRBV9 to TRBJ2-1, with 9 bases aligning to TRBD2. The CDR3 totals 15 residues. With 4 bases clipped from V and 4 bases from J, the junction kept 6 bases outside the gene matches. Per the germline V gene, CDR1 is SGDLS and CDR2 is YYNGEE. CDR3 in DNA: TGTGCCAGCAGCCCAAGACTAGCGGTTTACAATGAGCAGTTCTTC. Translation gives CASSPRLAVYNEQFF.

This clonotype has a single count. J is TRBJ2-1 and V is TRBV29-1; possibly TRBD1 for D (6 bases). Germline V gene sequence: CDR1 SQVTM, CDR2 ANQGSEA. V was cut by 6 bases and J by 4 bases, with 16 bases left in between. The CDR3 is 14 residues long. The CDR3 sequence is CSVVRGGAYNEQFF. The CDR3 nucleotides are TGCAGCGTGGTGAGAGGGGGTGCTTACAATGAGCAGTTCTTC.

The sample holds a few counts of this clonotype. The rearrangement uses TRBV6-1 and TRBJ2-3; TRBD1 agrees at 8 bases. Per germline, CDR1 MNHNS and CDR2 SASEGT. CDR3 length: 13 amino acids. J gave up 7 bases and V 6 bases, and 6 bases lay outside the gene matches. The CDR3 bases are TGTGCCAGCAGGACGGACAGGGACCATACGCAGTATTTT. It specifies CASRTDRDHTQYF.

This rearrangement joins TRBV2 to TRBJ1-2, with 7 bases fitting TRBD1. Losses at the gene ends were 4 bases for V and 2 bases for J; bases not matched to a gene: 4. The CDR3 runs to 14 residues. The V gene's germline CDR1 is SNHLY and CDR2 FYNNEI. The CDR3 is CASSATGYNYGYTF. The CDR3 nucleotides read TGTGCCAGCAGTGCGACAGGGTACAACTATGGCTACACCTTC.

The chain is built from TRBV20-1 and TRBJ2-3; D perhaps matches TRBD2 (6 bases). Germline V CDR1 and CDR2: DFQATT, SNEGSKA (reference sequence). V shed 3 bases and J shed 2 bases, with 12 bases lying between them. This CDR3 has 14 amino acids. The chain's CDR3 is CSARDAGNTDTQYF. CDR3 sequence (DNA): TGCAGTGCTAGGGACGCGGGGAACACAGATACGCAGTATTTT.